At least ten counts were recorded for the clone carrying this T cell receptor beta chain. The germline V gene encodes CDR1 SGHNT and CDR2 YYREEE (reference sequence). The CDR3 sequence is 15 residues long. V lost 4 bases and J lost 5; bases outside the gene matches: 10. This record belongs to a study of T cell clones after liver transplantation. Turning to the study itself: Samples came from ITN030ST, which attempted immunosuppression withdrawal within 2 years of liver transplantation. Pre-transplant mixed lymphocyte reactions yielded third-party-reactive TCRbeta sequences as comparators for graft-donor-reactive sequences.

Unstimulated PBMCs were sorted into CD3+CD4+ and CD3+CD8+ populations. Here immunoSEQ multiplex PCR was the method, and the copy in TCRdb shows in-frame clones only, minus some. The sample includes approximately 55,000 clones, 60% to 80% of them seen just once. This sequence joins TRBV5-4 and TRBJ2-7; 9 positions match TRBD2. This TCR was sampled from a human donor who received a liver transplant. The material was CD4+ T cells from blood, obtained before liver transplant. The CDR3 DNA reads TGTGCCAGCAGCCCCGGTGGTAGCGGGGGCCACGAGCAGTACTTC. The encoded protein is CASSPGGSGGHEQYF. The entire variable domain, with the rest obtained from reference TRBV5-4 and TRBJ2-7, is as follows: ETGVTQSPTHLIKTRGQQVTLRCSSQSGHNTVSWYQQALGQGPQFIFQYYREEENGRGNFPPRFSGLQFPNYSSELNVNALELDDSALYLCASSPGGSGGHEQYFGPGTRLTVT.